This T cell receptor (beta chain) was captured in a study of post-analysis software for immune sequencing data. TCR beta cDNA libraries included unique molecular identifiers. Approximately 500,000 cDNA molecules were obtained per 1 to 10 million input T cells. TCRdb analysed the PCR reads with MiXCR anew, one entry per CDR3 protein. The table shows around 440,000 distinct CDR3 sequences, with over 35% occurring only once. Points from the study as a whole: Compared against controls, patients with multiple sclerosis displayed significantly lower normalized Chao1 diversity.

Worth noting for this clonotype: Its antigen is unknown.

Sequenced sample: blood. This receptor was obtained from a girl between 10 and 17 years old with multiple sclerosis.

In DNA form, the CDR3 reads TGCGCCAGCAGCTTAACGGGTACCGGCAATCAGCCCCAGCATTTT. Its translation: CASSLTGTGNQPQHF. The rearrangement uses TRBV5-1 and TRBJ1-5; D ambiguous. The germline CDR1 and CDR2 sequences are SGHRS and YFSETQ. V was shortened by 2 bases and J by 2 bases, with 11 bases between the two germline ends. This CDR3 has 15 residues. Based on the CDR3 plus reference TRBV5-1 and TRBJ1-5, the full variable domain is KAGVTQTPRYLIKTRGQQVTLSCSPISGHRSVSWYQQTPGQGLQFLFEYFSETQRNKGNFPGRFSGRQFSNSRSEMNVSTLELGDSALYLCASSLTGTGNQPQHFGDGTRLSIL.